This TCR beta chain was profiled in a study of blood T cell repertoires in COVID-19. This table comes from immunoSEQ multiplex PCR, and its TCRdb copy is limited to in-frame clones, with some not included. Of around 130,000 clones listed, 84% were seen once; the top ten hold more than 2%. Germline V gene sequence: CDR1 MDHEN, CDR2 SYDVKM. After removal of 5 bases from V and 6 bases from J, the junction contained 9 bases not matched to a gene. The CDR3 is 14 amino acids. The specimen sequenced was PBMCs or T cells enriched from blood (not recorded which). The chain carries TRBV28 and TRBJ1-2; 7 positions match TRBD1. The TCR comes from a man aged 40-49 years with acute COVID-19. For the CDR3, the DNA is TGTGCCAGCAGTACAGGGGCCCCGGTAGATGGCTACACCTTC. As protein: CASSTGAPVDGYTF.